In its sample, the clone carrying this T cell receptor (beta chain) was seen once. The antigen is undetermined. The data were obtained in a study of T cell responses to AZD1222 COVID-19 vaccine. Findings and limits, study-wide: Most donors were white British, females outnumbered males, and clonal diversity was possibly underestimated. Spike-spanning, vaccine-associated CD4 TCRs were dominant at 160-218 and 743-854. Repertoires were sampled only after the peak T cell response. Seropositivity was recorded at baseline in only 5 or 6 AZD1222 recipients.

CDR3 length: 15 amino acids. V lost 3 bases and J lost 4; bases outside the gene matches: 5. Per germline, CDR1 LNHDA and CDR2 SQIVND (reference sequence). Assay: immunoSEQ multiplex PCR; the TCRdb copy retains only in-frame clones and omits some. This table has 100,000 to 150,000 clones, roughly 82% appearing once. The chain recombines TRBV19 with TRBJ2-3, with 9 bases aligning to TRBD2. The sequence was collected from an adult who received the AZD1222 COVID-19 vaccine. The material was peripheral blood, obtained 28 days after the second AZD1222 dose. CDR3 in DNA: TGTGCCAGTAGTATCCCGGGACTAGCTTCAGATACGCAGTATTTT. It is translated as CASSIPGLASDTQYF.